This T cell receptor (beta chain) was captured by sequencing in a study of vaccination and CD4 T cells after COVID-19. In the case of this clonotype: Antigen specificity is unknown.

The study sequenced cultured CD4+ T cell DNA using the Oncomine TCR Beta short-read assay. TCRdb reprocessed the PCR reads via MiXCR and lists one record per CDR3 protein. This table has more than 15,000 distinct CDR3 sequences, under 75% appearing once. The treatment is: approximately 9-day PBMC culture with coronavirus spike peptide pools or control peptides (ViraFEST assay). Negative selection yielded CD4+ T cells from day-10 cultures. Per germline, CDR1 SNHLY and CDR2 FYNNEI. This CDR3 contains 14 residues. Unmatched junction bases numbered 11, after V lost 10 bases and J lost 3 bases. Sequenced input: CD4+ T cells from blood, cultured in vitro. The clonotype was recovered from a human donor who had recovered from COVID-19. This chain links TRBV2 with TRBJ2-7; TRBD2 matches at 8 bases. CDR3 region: CAKRDPGLDYEQYF. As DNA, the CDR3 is TGTGCCAAAAGGGATCCGGGACTAGACTACGAGCAGTACTTC.